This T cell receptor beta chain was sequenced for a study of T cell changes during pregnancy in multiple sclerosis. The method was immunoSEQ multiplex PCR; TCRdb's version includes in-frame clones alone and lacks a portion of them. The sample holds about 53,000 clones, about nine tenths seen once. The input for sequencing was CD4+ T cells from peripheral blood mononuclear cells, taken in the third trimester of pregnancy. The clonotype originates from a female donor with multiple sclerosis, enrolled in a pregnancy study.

CDR3 nucleotide sequence: TGCGCCAGCAGCTTGGAGGTTGGGGGGGTCACTGAAGCTTTCTTT. Protein sequence: CASSLEVGGVTEAFF. The chain combines TRBV5-1 with TRBJ1-1, with D perhaps matching TRBD1 (5 bases). The CDR3 has 15 amino acids. Trimming stripped 0 bases from V and 4 bases from J, with 13 bases between. Germline V gene lookup returns CDR1 SGHRS and CDR2 YFSETQ.